These 6 T cell receptor beta chains share one sample of origin, sequenced in a study of blood T cell repertoires in COVID-19. Libraries were prepared by immunoSEQ multiplex PCR; TCRdb keeps only in-frame clonotypes and omits some of them. The sample has approximately 330,000 clones, about 87% seen once. The specimen sequenced was peripheral blood. These receptors were taken from a man between 25 and 39 years old with COVID-19, enrolled during active disease.

The chain links TRBV7-3 to TRBJ2-7; 9 nucleotides align to TRBD2. Germline V gene data show CDR1 as SGHTA and CDR2 as FQGTGA. The ends lost 5 bases at V and 0 bases at J; junction bases unmatched: 2. The CDR3 consists of 14 residues. This CDR3 is CASSPTSGSYEQYF. CDR3 nucleotide sequence: TGTGCCAGCAGCCCGACTAGCGGCTCCTACGAGCAGTACTTC.

The chain carries TRBV5-1 and TRBJ1-1, with 8 positions matching TRBD1. The CDR3 is 16 residues long. The germline CDR1 and CDR2 sequences are SGHRS and YFSETQ. V was clipped by 2 bases and J by 7 bases; unmatched bases: 13. The chain's CDR3 is CASSLLTGVSYSEAFF. The CDR3 DNA reads as TGCGCCAGCAGCTTACTGACAGGGGTTTCTTACAGTGAAGCTTTCTTT.

V gene TRBV10-3 combines with J gene TRBJ2-7; perhaps TRBD1 as D (5 bases). This CDR3 is built from 17 residues. Germline CDR1 and CDR2: ENHRY and SYGVKD. V was trimmed by 0 bases and J by 1 base, leaving 16 bases between them. The CDR3 DNA follows: TGTGCCATCAGTGAGTCGGGGCAAACGACAGCATCCTACGAGCAGTACTTC. It yields the protein CAISESGQTTASYEQYF.

V gene TRBV6-5 combines with J gene TRBJ2-7; 8 bases align to TRBD2. The CDR3 runs 15 residues. V was clipped by 2 bases and J by 0 bases; unmatched bases: 3. Germline V gene data show CDR1 as MNHEY and CDR2 as SVGAGI. CDR3 protein: CASSYPREASYEQYF. CDR3 nucleotides: TGTGCCAGCAGTTACCCGCGGGAGGCCTCCTACGAGCAGTACTTC.

This rearrangement joins TRBV28 to TRBJ1-2; D possibly corresponds to TRBD1 (6 bases). CDR3 length: 15 amino acids. CDR1 and CDR2 (germline): MDHEN, SYDVKM. Trimming removed 3 bases at V and 1 base at J, with 12 bases between. This chain's CDR3 is CASSFYAGVNYGYTF. DNA of the CDR3: TGTGCCAGCAGTTTTTACGCAGGGGTTAACTATGGCTACACCTTC.

The J gene is TRBJ2-1, the V gene TRBV7-9, with 7 bases aligning to TRBD1. J gave up 9 bases and V 5 bases, and 7 bases lay outside the gene matches. Germline CDR1 and CDR2: SEHNR and FQNEAQ (reference sequence). The CDR3 has 13 residues. DNA for the CDR3: TGTGCCAGCAGCCCTCCAACAGGGGCTGAGCAGTTCTTC. As protein: CASSPPTGAEQFF.